These T cell receptor beta chains were read from a single sample in a study of cytomegalovirus exposure and HLA in healthy donors. Produced via immunoSEQ multiplex PCR; TCRdb's table is partial and in-frame only. This table has around 200,000 clones, more than 70% appearing once. Sample: PBMCs. These receptors all come from a man aged 25-40 years in good health and CMV-seropositive. CDR3s include the opening cysteine and the closing phenylalanine or tryptophan. D genes are given only for firm matches. Clone size is given for some rows only: seen once, a few or many times, or a class if the clone is expanded.

clone_size | j_call | d_call | v_call | cdr3_nt | cdr3_aa
NA | TRBJ2-2 | NA | TRBV7-3 | TGTGCCAGCAGCTTAGGGGGGAGTCACGGGGAGCTGTTTTTT | CASSLGGSHGELFF
NA | TRBJ2-7 | TRBD2 | TRBV10-3 | TGTGCCATCAGTGAGGGGGGTAGCGGGAGCCCCGAGCAGTACTTC | CAISEGGSGSPEQYF
NA | TRBJ1-5 | NA | TRBV11-2 | TGTGCCAGCAGCTTAGATTTCAGGGGCCAGCATTTT | CASSLDFRGQHF
few | TRBJ2-7 | NA | TRBV18 | TGTGCCAGCTCACCACTAGCAGGGCCCTCCTACGAGCAGTACTTC | CASSPLAGPSYEQYF
NA | TRBJ2-3 | TRBD2 | TRBV7-2 | TGTGCCAGCAGCTTAGCGGGACTAGCGGGTTGGCATAGCACAGATACGCAGTATTTT | CASSLAGLAGWHSTDTQYF
NA | TRBJ2-5 | TRBD2 | TRBV7-9 | TGTGCCAGCAGCCTAGGTGTAGCGGGGGAGACCCAGTACTTC | CASSLGVAGETQYF
NA | TRBJ1-4 | NA | TRBV21-1 | TGTGCCAGCGCGGAAACTAATGAAAAACTGTTTTTT | CASAETNEKLFF
few | TRBJ2-3 | TRBD1 | TRBV5-6 | TGTGCCAGCAGCTTGGAGGTATTGGGACAGGGGGCCGGCACAGATACGCAGTATTTT | CASSLEVLGQGAGTDTQYF
NA | TRBJ1-1 | NA | TRBV7-2 | TGTGCCAGCAGCTTCTTCAACACTGAAGCTTTCTTT | CASSFFNTEAFF
NA | TRBJ2-7 | NA | TRBV4-2 | TGTGCCAGCAGCCAAATGGTTACGCAAGCCTCCTACGAGCAGTACTTC | CASSQMVTQASYEQYF
NA | TRBJ1-6 | NA | TRBV2 | TGTGCCAGCAGTGAAGTTCGGGGGGCAAATTCACCCCTCCACTTT | CASSEVRGANSPLHF
NA | TRBJ2-7 | TRBD2 | TRBV27 | TGTGCCAGCAGTTCCTCACGGGGGGGCTACGAGCAGTACTTC | CASSSSRGGYEQYF
NA | TRBJ1-2 | NA | TRBV7-2 | TGTGCCAGCAGCTTACAAAGGGGCAATGGCTACACCTTC | CASSLQRGNGYTF
NA | TRBJ2-7 | TRBD1 | TRBV5-6 | TGTGCCAGCAGCCGAGGGACAGGGGGGCCCTACGAGCAGTACTTC | CASSRGTGGPYEQYF
NA | TRBJ1-1 | TRBD1 | TRBV7-3 | TGTGCCAGCAGCTCCAGGGGGCCAAACACTGAAGCTTTCTTT | CASSSRGPNTEAFF
NA | TRBJ2-6 | NA | TRBV7-3 | TGTGCCAGCAGCTTACAGTGGCGGAGCTCTGGGGCCAACGTCCTGACTTTC | CASSLQWRSSGANVLTF
few | TRBJ1-3 | NA | TRBV7-9 | TGTGCCAGCAGCTCTCAGAGGTGGGGACACCTCTCTGGAAACACCATATATTTT | CASSSQRWGHLSGNTIYF
NA | TRBJ2-5 | TRBD1 | TRBV4-1 | TGCGCCAGCAGCCAAGTTCCCACAGGGGGACAAGAGACCCAGTACTTC | CASSQVPTGGQETQYF
NA | TRBJ1-5 | NA | TRBV29-1 | TGCAGCGTCAGAGGGTCCAATCAGCCCCAGCATTTT | CSVRGSNQPQHF
once | TRBJ2-1 | NA | TRBV12-5 | TGTGCTAGTGGTTTGTCAAGAGACAGCGGAGGGAATGAGCAGTTCTTC | CASGLSRDSGGNEQFF
NA | TRBJ2-5 | NA | TRBV19 | TGTGCCAGTAGTATTTTCGTAGGCAGGGGGGTCCAAGAGACCCAGTACTTC | CASSIFVGRGVQETQYF
NA | TRBJ2-7 | NA | TRBV6-5 | TGTGCCAGCAGTTACTCCTTGGACAGTTCCTACGAGCAGTACTTC | CASSYSLDSSYEQYF
NA | TRBJ1-1 | NA | TRBV2 | TGTGCCAGCAGCCACACAGGGTTTAACACTGAAGCTTTCTTT | CASSHTGFNTEAFF
once | TRBJ2-5 | NA | TRBV11-2 | TGTGCCAGCAGCTTAGGGACAGCCCCCCAAGAGACCCAGTACTTC | CASSLGTAPQETQYF
NA | TRBJ1-6 | NA | TRBV9 | TGTGCCAGCAGCGCCCAACGGGGCTCCTATAATTCACCCCTCCACTTT | CASSAQRGSYNSPLHF
NA | TRBJ2-5 | TRBD2 | TRBV4-2 | TGTGCCAGCAGCCAAGATTACAATGCGGCGGGAGGGGAGACCCAGTACTTC | CASSQDYNAAGGETQYF
NA | TRBJ1-3 | NA | TRBV4-3 | TGCGCCAGCAGCGCACACAGCGGAGGTGGAAACACCATATATTTT | CASSAHSGGGNTIYF
NA | TRBJ2-3 | TRBD2 | TRBV4-3 | TGCGCCAGCAGCCAAGGGACTAGCGGTCATAAGGATACGCAGTATTTT | CASSQGTSGHKDTQYF
NA | TRBJ1-2 | TRBD1 | TRBV7-3 | TGTGCCAGCAGCTCAGGACAGGGAGTGGGTGACTATGGCTACACCTTC | CASSSGQGVGDYGYTF